Described below is a single TCR beta chain sequence and its context. This specimen belongs to a study of T cells in women clearing cervical HPV infection. Turning to the study itself: Case blood drawn at lesion detection; control blood after infection cleared.

The data were produced by immunoSEQ multiplex PCR, yet TCRdb's version contains in-frame clones alone and is incomplete. This sample's clone table lists some 21,000 clones. All participants had a single incident cervical HPV16 infection, and prevalent HPV16 infections were excluded. HPV was found by MY09/MY11 PCR and dot-blot genotyping. This TCR was recovered from a woman aged 18-69 years with a cervical HPV16 infection that either progressed to CIN3+ or cleared (not recorded which). The specimen was blood buffy coat.

The CDR3 is CASSSNSYGYTF. CDR3 DNA (partial): TGTGCCAGCAGTTCGAACAGCTATGGC. V usage is TRBV28 and J usage is TRBJ1-2; no clear D gene. The sequenced fragment ends 3 residues before the CDR3 boundary, so the rest is inferred from the germline J gene. The germline V gene has CDR1 MDHEN and CDR2 SYDVKM. CDR3 size: 12 residues. Trimming left V 4 bases short and J 4 bases short, with 7 bases between.